This T cell receptor (beta chain) was retrieved from a study of early T cells in non-severe SARS-CoV-2 infection. V trimming: 3 bases; J trimming: 8 bases; junction bases outside the gene matches: 6. Germline CDR1 and CDR2: SGHNT and YENEEA. The CDR3 consists of 14 residues. Study observations and caveats: A preference for anti-spike CD8 responses marked VDJdb matching, which missed private and CD4 specificities.

This clonotype was recorded many times. Its antigen remains unknown. TCRdb re-derived calls from the 5' RACE reads in MiXCR, one entry per CDR3 protein. The sample has tens of thousands of distinct CDR3 sequences; under 8% are singletons. The chain employs TRBV11-3 and TRBJ2-3; 9 bases map to TRBD1. Sequenced input: whole blood. The clonotype originates from an adult who was a healthcare worker with PCR-confirmed SARS-CoV-2 infection or an uninfected control (not recorded which). The CDR3 reads CASSFRDRVGTQYF. The CDR3 region has the DNA TGTGCCAGCAGCTTCCGGGACAGGGTCGGTACGCAGTATTTT.